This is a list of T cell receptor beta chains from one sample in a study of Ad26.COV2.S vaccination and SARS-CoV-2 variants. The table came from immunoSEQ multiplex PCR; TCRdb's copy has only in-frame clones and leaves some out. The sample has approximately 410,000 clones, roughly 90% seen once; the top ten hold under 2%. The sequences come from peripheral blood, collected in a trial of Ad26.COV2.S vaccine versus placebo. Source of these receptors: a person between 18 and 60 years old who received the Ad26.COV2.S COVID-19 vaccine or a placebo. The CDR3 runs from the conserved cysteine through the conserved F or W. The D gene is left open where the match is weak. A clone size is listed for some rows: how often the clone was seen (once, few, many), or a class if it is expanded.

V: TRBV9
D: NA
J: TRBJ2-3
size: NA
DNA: TGTGCCAGCAGCCTCCTCGGGGCTACAGATACGCAGTATTTT
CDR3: CASSLLGATDTQYF

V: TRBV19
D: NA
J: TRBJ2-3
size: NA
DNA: TGTGCCAGTGGCCTGGGACCTACAGATACGCAGTATTTT
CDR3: CASGLGPTDTQYF

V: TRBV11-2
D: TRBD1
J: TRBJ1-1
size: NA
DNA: TGTGCCAGCAGCAACCACAGGGGGCGAAACACTGAAGCTTTCTTT
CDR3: CASSNHRGRNTEAFF

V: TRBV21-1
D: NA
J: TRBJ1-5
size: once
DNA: TGTGCCAGCAGTCACTTCTCGGGGGACTATAGCAATCAGCCCCAGCATTTT
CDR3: CASSHFSGDYSNQPQHF

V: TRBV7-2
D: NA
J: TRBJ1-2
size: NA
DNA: TGTGCCAGCAGCCGTAGGGGGGGGGATACGCGCTACACCTTC
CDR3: CASSRRGGDTRYTF

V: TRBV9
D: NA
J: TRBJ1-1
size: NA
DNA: TGTGCCAGCAGCGTAGAACCGACGGGGAACACTGAAGCTTTCTTT
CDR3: CASSVEPTGNTEAFF

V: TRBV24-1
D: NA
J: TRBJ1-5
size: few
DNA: TGTGCCACCAGTGATTCCCAGGGTCTGAGCAATCAGCCCCAGCATTTT
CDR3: CATSDSQGLSNQPQHF

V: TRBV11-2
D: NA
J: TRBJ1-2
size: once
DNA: TGTGCCAGCAGCTTTCTGAGACAGGACCTATATGGCTACACCTTC
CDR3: CASSFLRQDLYGYTF

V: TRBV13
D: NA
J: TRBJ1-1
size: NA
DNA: TGTGCCAGCAGCTTAACCTTTCGCGGTTTGGGGGTGAACACTGAAGCTTTCTTT
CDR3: CASSLTFRGLGVNTEAFF

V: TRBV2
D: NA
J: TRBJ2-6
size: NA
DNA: TGTGCCAGCATTGCGGACTCTGGGGCCAACGTCCTGACTTTC
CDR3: CASIADSGANVLTF

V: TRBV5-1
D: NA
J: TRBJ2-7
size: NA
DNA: TGCGCCAGCAGCTTGGGCCCCGAGGGGAGGTCCTACGAGCAGTACTTC
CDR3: CASSLGPEGRSYEQYF

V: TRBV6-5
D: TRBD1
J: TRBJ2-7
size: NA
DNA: TGTGCCAGCAGCAGGACAGGGCTCGGCGAGCAGTACTTC
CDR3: CASSRTGLGEQYF

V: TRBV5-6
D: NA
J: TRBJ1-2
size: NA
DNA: TGTGCCAGCAGCCGAGTTTCCTTTGGGAGCGGCTACACCTTC
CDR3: CASSRVSFGSGYTF

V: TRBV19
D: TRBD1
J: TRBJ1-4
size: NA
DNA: TGTGCCAGTAGTATAACAGGGGAGGGCGAAAAACTGTTTTTT
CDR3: CASSITGEGEKLFF

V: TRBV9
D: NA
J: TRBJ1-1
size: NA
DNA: TGTGCCAGCAGAGCAGGGGAAGTGGGCACTGAAGCTTTCTTT
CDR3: CASRAGEVGTEAFF

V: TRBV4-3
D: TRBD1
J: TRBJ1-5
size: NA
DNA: TGCGCCAGCAGCCAGGGACAGGGCAATCAGCCCCAGCATTTT
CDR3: CASSQGQGNQPQHF

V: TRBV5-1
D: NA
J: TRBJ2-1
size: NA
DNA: TGCGCCAGCAGCTTAGAGACCGGGACGGGTTACTACAATGAGCAGTTCTTC
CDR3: CASSLETGTGYYNEQFF

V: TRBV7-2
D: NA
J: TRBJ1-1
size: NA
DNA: TGTGCCAGCAGCTTCCCCGGGGCAGGGGAGGGGACTGAAGCTTTCTTT
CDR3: CASSFPGAGEGTEAFF

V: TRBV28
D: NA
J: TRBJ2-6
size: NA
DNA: TGTGCCAGCAGTTTTTTCCAGGGGGGGATCTCTGGGGCCAACGTCCTGACTTTC
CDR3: CASSFFQGGISGANVLTF

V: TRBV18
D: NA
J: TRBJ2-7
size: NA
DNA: TGTGCCAGCTCACCAACTCAGGGCCCGCGAACTTCCTACGAGCAGTACTTC
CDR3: CASSPTQGPRTSYEQYF

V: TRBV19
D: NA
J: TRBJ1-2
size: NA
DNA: TGTGCCAGTAGTCTCGAAGGGGGGCTCGGAAGTTACGGCTACACCTTC
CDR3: CASSLEGGLGSYGYTF

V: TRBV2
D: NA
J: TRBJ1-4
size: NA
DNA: TGTGCCAGCAGTGAATGGGTATTACTCAGTGAAAAACTGTTTTTT
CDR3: CASSEWVLLSEKLFF

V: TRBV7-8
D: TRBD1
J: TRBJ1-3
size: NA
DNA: TGTGCCAGCAGCTTATTTGGACAGGAAAGGGGAAACACCATATATTTT
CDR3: CASSLFGQERGNTIYF

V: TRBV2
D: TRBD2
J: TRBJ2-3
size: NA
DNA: TGTGCCAGCAGTGTGGGGGGGACCCGCACAGATACGCAGTATTTT
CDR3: CASSVGGTRTDTQYF

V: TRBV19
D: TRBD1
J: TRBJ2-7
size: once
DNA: TGTGCCAGTAGTTGGGGACAGGGGGGCTACGAGCAGTACTTC
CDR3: CASSWGQGGYEQYF

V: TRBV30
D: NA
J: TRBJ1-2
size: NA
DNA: TGTGCCTGGAGCGCCTGGACGGTCCTCTATGGCTACACCTTC
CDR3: CAWSAWTVLYGYTF

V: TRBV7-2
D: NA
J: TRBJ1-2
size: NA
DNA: TGTGCCAGCAGCCAACCTAGTCATGGGGGAGTAGGAGGCTACACCTTC
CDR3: CASSQPSHGGVGGYTF

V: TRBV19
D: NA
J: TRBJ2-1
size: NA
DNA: TGTGCCAGTAGTATCGGGACGCCCTACAATGAGCAGTTCTTC
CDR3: CASSIGTPYNEQFF

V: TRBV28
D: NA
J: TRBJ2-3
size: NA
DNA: TGTGCCAGCAGTTTCCCCCCCGCAACAGATACGCAGTATTTT
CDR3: CASSFPPATDTQYF

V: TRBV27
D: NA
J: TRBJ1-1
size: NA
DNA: TGTGCCAGCAGGCAGGGGTACACTGAAGCTTTCTTT
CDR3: CASRQGYTEAFF

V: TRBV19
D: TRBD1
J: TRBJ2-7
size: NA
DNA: TGTGCCAGTAGCTCCGGGACAGGGCATTACGAGCAGTACTTC
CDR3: CASSSGTGHYEQYF

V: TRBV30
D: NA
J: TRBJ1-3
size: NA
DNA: TGTGCCTGGATCCACCCCACCGGTTCCGGAAACACCATATATTTT
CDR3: CAWIHPTGSGNTIYF

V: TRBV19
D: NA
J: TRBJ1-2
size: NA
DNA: TGTGCCAGTAGTCCCCCGGGGCAGGGGTATGGCTACACCTTC
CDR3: CASSPPGQGYGYTF

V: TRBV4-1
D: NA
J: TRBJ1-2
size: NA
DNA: TGCGCCAGCAGCCAAGACTGGGGCAGGACTAACTATGGCTACACCTTC
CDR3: CASSQDWGRTNYGYTF

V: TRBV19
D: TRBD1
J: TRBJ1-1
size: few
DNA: TGTGCCAGTAGTATTCCCCGGACAGGGTGGAACACTGAAGCTTTCTTT
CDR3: CASSIPRTGWNTEAFF

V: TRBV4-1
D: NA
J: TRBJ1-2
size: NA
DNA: TGCGCCAGCAGCCATCGGGGGCGGGAGAGTGGCTACACCTTC
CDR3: CASSHRGRESGYTF

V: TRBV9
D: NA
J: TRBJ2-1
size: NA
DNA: TGTGCCAGCAGCACATCGGCAACGGGGTTTTCCTACAATGAGCAGTTCTTC
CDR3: CASSTSATGFSYNEQFF

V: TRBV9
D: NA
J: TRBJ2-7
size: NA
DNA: TGTGCCAGCAGCGTTGGGATAGCGGAGACCTACGAGCAGTACTTC
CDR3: CASSVGIAETYEQYF

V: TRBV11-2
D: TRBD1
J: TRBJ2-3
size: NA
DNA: TGTGCCAGCAGCTTAATCACAGGGGGAATTGATACGCAGTATTTT
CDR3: CASSLITGGIDTQYF

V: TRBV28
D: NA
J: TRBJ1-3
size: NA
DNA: TGTGCCAGCAGTTTACCCCAGGGTGTCGGAAACACCATATATTTT
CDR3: CASSLPQGVGNTIYF

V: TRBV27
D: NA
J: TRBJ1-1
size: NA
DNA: TGTGCCAGCAGTTTTGGGGGGTTGAACACTGAAGCTTTCTTT
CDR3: CASSFGGLNTEAFF